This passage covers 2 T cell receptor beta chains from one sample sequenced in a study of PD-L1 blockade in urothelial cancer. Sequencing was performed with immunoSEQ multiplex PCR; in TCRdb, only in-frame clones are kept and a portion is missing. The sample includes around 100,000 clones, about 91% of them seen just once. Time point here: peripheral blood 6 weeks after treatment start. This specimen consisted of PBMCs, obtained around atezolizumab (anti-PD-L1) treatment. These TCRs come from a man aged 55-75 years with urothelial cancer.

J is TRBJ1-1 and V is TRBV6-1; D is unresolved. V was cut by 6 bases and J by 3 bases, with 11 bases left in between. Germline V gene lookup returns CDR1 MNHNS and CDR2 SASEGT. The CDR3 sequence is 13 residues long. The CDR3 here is CASRFPGDTEAFF. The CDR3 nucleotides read TGTGCCAGCAGGTTCCCCGGGGACACTGAAGCTTTCTTT.

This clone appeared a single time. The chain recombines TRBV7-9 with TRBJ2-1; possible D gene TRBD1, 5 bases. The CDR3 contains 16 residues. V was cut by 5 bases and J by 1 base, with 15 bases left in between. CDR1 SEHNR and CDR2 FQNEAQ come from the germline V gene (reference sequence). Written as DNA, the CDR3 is TGTGCCAGCAGCCCGACTGGGGCTAGGTCCTACAATGAGCAGTTCTTC. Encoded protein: CASSPTGARSYNEQFF.